This section outlines one T cell receptor (beta chain) sequence together with its context. This sample was taken from a study of T-cell memory formation after mild COVID-19. MiXCR, applied by TCRdb to the 5' RACE reads, yields one record per CDR3 protein. This table has roughly 140,000 distinct CDR3 sequences, around 15% appearing once. Per germline, CDR1 SGHAT and CDR2 FQDESV (reference sequence). CDR3 length: 13 residues. Trimming shortened V by 7 bases and J by 8 bases, and 15 bases separated the two germline ends. V usage is TRBV11-1 and J usage is TRBJ2-1, with a weak D call TRBD2 (6 bases). The sequence was collected from an adult woman who had mild COVID-19 (a few samples of this study predate the infection). Cell type and time point are not known. Input material: PBMCs or a T cell subset sorted from them (not recorded which). CDR3 bases: TGTGCCAGCACCTCATGGGGGGTCGATGAGCAGTTCTTC. Amino acids: CASTSWGVDEQFF.